One sample yielded the 21 T cell receptor beta chains listed below, sequenced in a study of metastatic and nonmetastatic thyroid tumors. Among the patients, none had received any treatment before thyroid surgery. TCRdb re-called the PCR reads through MiXCR. Among about 40,000 clones listed, roughly a sixth were seen once. The specimen was blood. These receptor sequences come from a female donor with papillary thyroid cancer or a benign thyroid nodule (not recorded which). Some clones in this sample may be carry-over from other donors' samples.

As to this clone: Germline is not matched at one junction end, which may reflect a read error. V gene TRBV24-1 combines with J gene TRBJ2-1; possibly TRBD2 for D (8 bases). This CDR3 has 15 residues. Germline V gene lookup returns CDR1 KGHDR and CDR2 SFDVKD. CDR3 region: CATSDTREGADEQLF. The CDR3 DNA sequence: TGTGCCACCAGTGATACCCGGGAGGGGGCAGATGAGCAGCTCTTC.

This clone came up many times. The chain links TRBV6-2 or TRBV6-3 to TRBJ2-7; no clear D. The CDR3 is 13 amino acids. Trimming shortened V by 0 bases and J by 3 bases, and 6 bases separated the two germline ends. Germline V gene lookup returns CDR1 MNHEY and CDR2 SVGEGT. CDR3 protein: CASSYSKSYEQYF. Written as DNA, the CDR3 is TGTGCCAGCAGTTACTCGAAGAGCTACGAGCAGTACTTC.

This clone was found a few times. Mismatch with germline at one junction end may stem from a read error. V is TRBV6-1 and J is TRBJ2-7, with 7 bases aligning to TRBD1. This CDR3 comprises 13 residues. CDR1 and CDR2 (germline): MNHNS, SASEGT. DNA of the CDR3: TGTGCCATCAGACAGGGTTACGAAGCCGAGCATTACTTC. Protein sequence: CAIRQGYEAEHYF.

This clone has a count of ten or more. CDR3 coding DNA: TGTGCCACGAGTAGGGACAGGGGCAAAAACATTCAGTACTTC. Translation: CATSRDRGKNIQYF. The rearrangement uses TRBV27 and TRBJ2-4, with 10 bases fitting TRBD1. V shed 10 bases, J shed 3 bases, and the junction held 6 bases outside the gene matches. The V gene's germline CDR1 is MNHEY and CDR2 SMNVEV (reference sequence). The CDR3 spans 14 residues.

V and J are TRBV4-1 and TRBJ2-6, with D possibly being TRBD2 (6 bases). Germline-derived CDR1 and CDR2 are MGHRA and YSYEKL. The length of the CDR3 is 17 residues. V lost 0 bases and J lost 1, with 10 bases in between. This CDR3 reads CASSQEPAGSGANVLTF. CDR3 coding DNA: TGCGCCAGCAGCCAAGAACCCGCGGGGTCTGGGGCCAACGTCCTGACTTTC.

The rearrangement joins TRBV10-2 to TRBJ1-5, with D perhaps TRBD1 (5 bases). From germline, CDR1 is WSHSY and CDR2 SAAADI. Trimming shortened V by 0 bases and J by 4 bases, and 13 bases separated the two germline ends. The CDR3 length is 16 residues. CDR3 loop: CASSESAGLRNQPQHF. The CDR3 DNA sequence: TGCGCCAGCAGTGAGTCGGCAGGGCTACGAAATCAGCCCCAGCATTTT.

The chain uses TRBV20-1 and TRBJ1-1; no clear D gene. The germline gives CDR1 DFQATT, CDR2 SNEGSKA (reference sequence). V was pared by 0 bases and J by 3 bases, with 14 bases between. This CDR3 region has 15 residues. CDR3 region: CSARDPGRSDTEAFF. Written as DNA, the CDR3 is TGCAGTGCTAGAGATCCAGGAAGGAGTGACACTGAAGCTTTCTTT.

The table lists this clone with many counts. This chain links TRBV20-1 with TRBJ2-7, with 9 nucleotides matching TRBD1. The CDR3 has 13 residues. With 3 bases clipped from V and 1 base from J, the junction kept 1 base outside the gene matches. The germline gives CDR1 DFQATT, CDR2 SNEGSKA (reference sequence). For the CDR3, the DNA is TGCAGTGCTAGGGGACAGGGTTCCTACGAGCAGTACTTC. It encodes CSARGQGSYEQYF.

This chain links TRBV12-3 or TRBV12-4 with TRBJ1-1; TRBD1 is a possible D gene (6 bases). V shed 3 bases and J shed 4 bases, with 12 bases lying between them. This CDR3 is built from 14 residues. CDR3 region: CASSFRGRVTEAFF. The CDR3 region has the DNA TGTGCCAGCAGTTTTAGGGGGAGGGTCACTGAAGCTTTCTTT.

The V gene is TRBV5-1, the J gene TRBJ2-2; perhaps D is TRBD1 or TRBD2 (5 bases each). The V gene's germline CDR1 is SGHRS and CDR2 YFSETQ. CDR3 length: 17 amino acids. Trimming took off 4 bases at V and 6 bases at J, with 22 bases between the two ends. CDR3 bases: TGCGCCAGCAGCGGGCGGTTGGACGGGGCGTCGGCCGGGGAGCTGTTTTTT. This codes for CASSGRLDGASAGELFF.

This clone was counted ten times or more. The chain is built from TRBV27 and TRBJ1-4; maybe TRBD1 (6 bases). Germline loops: CDR1 MNHEY, CDR2 SMNVEV (reference sequence). The CDR3 spans 15 residues. V was pared by 5 bases and J by 8 bases, with 18 bases between. The CDR3 region is CASSTLQGVGEKLFF. In nucleotides, the CDR3 is TGTGCCAGCAGTACCTTACAGGGAGTTGGCGAAAAACTGTTTTTT.

This rearrangement joins TRBV20-1 to TRBJ2-5, with 10 bases fitting TRBD2. The CDR3 is made up of 17 amino acids. Per germline, CDR1 DFQATT and CDR2 SNEGSKA (reference sequence). V lost 6 bases to trimming and J lost 0 bases; unmatched junction nucleotides: 13. The DNA of the CDR3 is TGCAGTGCCGACGAAAGGTCTAGCGGGAGTTACCAAGAGACCCAGTACTTC. This gives the protein CSADERSSGSYQETQYF.

This clone has just a few counts. The genes are TRBV27 and TRBJ2-2; weak D call: TRBD2 (5 bases). Deletions cut 10 bases from V and 0 bases from J, with 15 bases between. Looked up from germline, CDR1 is MNHEY and CDR2 is SMNVEV (reference sequence). This CDR3 is 15 amino acids long. As DNA, the CDR3 is TGTGCCACCCGACGGGGTGGTTCGAACACCGGGGAGCTGTTTTTT. Its protein is CATRRGGSNTGELFF.

This clone was observed many times. The chain carries TRBV24-1 and TRBJ2-1; weak D call: TRBD1 (7 bases). Between the trimmed V and J ends, which lost 6 bases and 10 bases, there was a span of 15 bases. The CDR3 is 13 residues long. Per germline, CDR1 KGHDR and CDR2 SFDVKD. CDR3 in amino acids: CATSKAGGLEQFF. Here the CDR3 DNA reads TGTGCCACCAGTAAGGCAGGGGGGTTAGAGCAGTTCTTC.

This clone has only a few counts. V is TRBV5-4 and J is TRBJ1-5; D ambiguous. Per the germline V gene, CDR1 is SGHNT and CDR2 is YYREEE (reference sequence). With 2 bases removed from V and 5 bases from J, the gap between germline ends came to 2 bases. The CDR3 loop spans 11 amino acids. The DNA for the CDR3 is TGTGCCAGCAGCTTTGATCAGCCCCAGCATTTT. Protein sequence: CASSFDQPQHF.

The chain has TRBV6-5 and TRBJ2-7; D may be TRBD1 (6 bases). In germline, CDR1 is MNHEY, CDR2 SVGAGI. Trimming pared 4 bases from V and 6 bases from J, leaving 16 bases between. This CDR3 spans 14 amino acids. This CDR3 is CASSLAQGSAEQYF. CDR3 DNA sequence: TGTGCCAGCAGTTTAGCACAGGGTTCCGCCGAGCAGTACTTC.

Concerning this clone: The DNA is left out, because the CDR3 cannot be placed on it with certainty; the CDR3 is given as TCRdb lists it. V and J are TRBV7-5 and TRBJ2-7; the table's D call, TRBD1, was not checked against the DNA. TRBV7-5 is noted as a pseudogene. The CDR3 length is 18 residues, termini included. The CDR3 loop is CISVPDEPGTPSSYEQYF.

Ten or more counts support this clone. This chain joins TRBV10-3 and TRBJ1-5; D call uncertain. The V and J ends lost 6 bases and 9 bases respectively, with 9 bases between them. Per the germline V gene, CDR1 is ENHRY and CDR2 is SYGVKD. This CDR3 region has 11 residues. The CDR3 protein is CAISNPGPQHF. The CDR3 DNA sequence: TGTGCCATCAGCAATCCGGGGCCCCAGCATTTT.

At least ten counts were recorded for this clone. V usage is TRBV30 and J usage is TRBJ1-5; D ambiguous. V shed 5 bases and J shed 9 bases, with 14 bases lying between them. CDR1 is GTSNPN and CDR2 is SVGIG in the germline V gene (reference sequence). This CDR3 is built from 12 residues. The CDR3 sequence is CAWSTGVGPQHF. CDR3 coding DNA: TGTGCCTGGTCCACCGGGGTTGGGCCCCAGCATTTT.

The table lists this clone with many counts. V usage is TRBV5-6 and J usage is TRBJ1-5, with 8 bases fitting TRBD1. The CDR3 loop spans 15 amino acids. Losses at the gene ends were 3 bases for V and 3 bases for J; bases not matched to a gene: 5. Per the germline V gene, CDR1 is SGHDT and CDR2 is YYEEEE. The CDR3 bases are TGTGCCAGCAGCTGGGGGACAGGCGACAATCAGCCCCAGCATTTT. Translating gives CASSWGTGDNQPQHF.

The chain joins TRBV5-6 to TRBJ1-2, with 10 nucleotides matching TRBD1. V lost 3 bases and J lost 5; bases outside the gene matches: 7. This CDR3 is built from 15 residues. The V gene's germline CDR1 is SGHDT and CDR2 YYEEEE. In DNA, the CDR3 is TGTGCCAGCAGCTCTTTCGGACAGGGGGTTTATGGCTACACCTTC. Its protein is CASSSFGQGVYGYTF.